This TCR beta chain appears in the sequencing data of a study of T cell clonality in common variable immunodeficiency. Broader study findings: Reportedly, TCR beta sequences from common variable immunodeficiency showed fewer deletions and N-nucleotide insertions.

Clones were read by immunoSEQ multiplex PCR, and TCRdb kept only the in-frame ones, dropping some. In total the sample includes more than 20,000 clones, none of them seen once. This clone appeared a few times. The target antigen is unknown. The read falls 3 residues short of the CDR3 end, and the missing part is taken from the germline J gene. The germline V and J ends were trimmed by 2 bases and 0 bases, with 6 bases remaining between them. The CDR3 spans 14 residues. Germline lookup yields CDR1 SGHKS and CDR2 YYEKEE (reference sequence). V usage is TRBV5-5 and J usage is TRBJ2-1; maybe TRBD2 (5 bases). The receptor's source is a human donor with common variable immunodeficiency. Specimen: peripheral blood mononuclear cells. CDR3 loop: CASSLAASYNEQFF. Partial CDR3 DNA: TGTGCCAGCAGCTTAGCGGCCTCCTACAATGAG.